This T cell receptor (beta chain) is from a study of blood T cell repertoires in COVID-19. Study in general: T cells, B-cell-depleted T cells, or PBMCs supplied cDNA or gDNA.

How the authors handled the data: Nucleated cell number was recorded as an estimate derived from reference gene primer amplification. Libraries were prepared by immunoSEQ multiplex PCR; TCRdb keeps only in-frame clonotypes and omits some of them. The V and J calls and clone size come from that table; D and trimming were worked out from the DNA. The profile shows more than 45,000 clones, roughly nine tenths of them singletons. The material sequenced was peripheral blood. This TCR was sampled from a human donor in a cohort sampled during active COVID-19.

As DNA, the CDR3 is TGTGCCAGCAGTTACTCAGGGAGGCTAGAAGCTTTCTTT. Translation gives CASSYSGRLEAFF. V usage is TRBV6-6 and J usage is TRBJ1-1, with D unclear. V gave up 0 bases and J gave up 8 bases, with 10 bases separating them. The germline V gene has CDR1 MNHNY and CDR2 SVGAGI (reference sequence). CDR3 length equals 13 residues.